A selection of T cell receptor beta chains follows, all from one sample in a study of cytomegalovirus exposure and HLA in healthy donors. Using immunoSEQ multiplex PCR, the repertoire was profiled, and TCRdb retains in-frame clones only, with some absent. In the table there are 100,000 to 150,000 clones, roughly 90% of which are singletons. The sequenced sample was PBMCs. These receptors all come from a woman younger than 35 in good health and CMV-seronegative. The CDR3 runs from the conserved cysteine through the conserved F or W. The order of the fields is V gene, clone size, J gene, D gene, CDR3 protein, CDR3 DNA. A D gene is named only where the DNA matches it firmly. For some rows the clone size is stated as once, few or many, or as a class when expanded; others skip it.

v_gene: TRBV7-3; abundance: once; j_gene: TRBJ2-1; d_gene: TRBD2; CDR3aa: CASSLTSSGRASMLNEQFF; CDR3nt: TGTGCCAGCAGCTTAACGTCAAGCGGGAGGGCCTCAATGTTAAATGAGCAGTTCTTC
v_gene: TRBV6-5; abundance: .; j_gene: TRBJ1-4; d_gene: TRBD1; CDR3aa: CASSYPSGTGEEKLFF; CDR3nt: TGTGCCAGCAGTTACCCTTCCGGGACAGGGGAAGAAAAACTGTTTTTT
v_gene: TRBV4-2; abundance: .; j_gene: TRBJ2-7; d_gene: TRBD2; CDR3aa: CASTSGLAGGMAEQYF; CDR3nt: TGTGCCAGCACATCCGGACTAGCGGGAGGAATGGCCGAGCAGTACTTC
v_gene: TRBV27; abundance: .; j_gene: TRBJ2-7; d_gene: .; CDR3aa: CASSSRRDLYEQYF; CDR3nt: TGTGCCAGCAGTTCCCGGCGGGACTTGTACGAGCAGTACTTC
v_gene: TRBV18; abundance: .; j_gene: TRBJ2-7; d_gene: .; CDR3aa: CASSPHRLDEQYF; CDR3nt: TGTGCCAGCTCACCCCACAGGCTCGACGAGCAGTACTTC
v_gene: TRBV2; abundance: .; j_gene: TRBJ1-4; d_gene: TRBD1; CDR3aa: CASREDRVRLFF; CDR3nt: TGTGCCAGCAGGGAGGACAGGGTGAGACTGTTTTTT
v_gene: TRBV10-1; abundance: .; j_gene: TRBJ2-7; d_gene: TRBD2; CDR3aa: CASSEGPLIAGGPSSYEQYF; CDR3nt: TGCGCCAGCAGTGAGGGCCCTTTGATAGCGGGGGGACCAAGCTCCTACGAGCAGTACTTC
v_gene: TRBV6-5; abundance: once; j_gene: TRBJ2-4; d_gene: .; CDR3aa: CASSYSTRGSKNIQYF; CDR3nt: TGTGCCAGCAGTTACTCAACGCGGGGTTCCAAAAACATTCAGTACTTC
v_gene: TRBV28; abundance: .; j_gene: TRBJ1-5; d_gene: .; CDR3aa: CASSLEGSNQPQHF; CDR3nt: TGTGCCAGCAGTCTGGAGGGTAGCAATCAGCCCCAGCATTTT
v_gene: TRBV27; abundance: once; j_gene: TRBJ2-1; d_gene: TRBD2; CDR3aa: CASSNSGGLGNEQFF; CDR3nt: TGTGCCAGCAGTAACAGCGGGGGGTTGGGCAATGAGCAGTTCTTC
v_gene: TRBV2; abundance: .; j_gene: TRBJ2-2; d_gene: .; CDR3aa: CASKKGTFNTGELFF; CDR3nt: TGTGCCAGCAAGAAGGGGACTTTTAACACCGGGGAGCTGTTTTTT
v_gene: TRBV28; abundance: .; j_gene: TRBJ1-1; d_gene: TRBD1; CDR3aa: CASSTWDRWGTEAFF; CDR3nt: TGTGCCAGCAGTACCTGGGACAGGTGGGGGACTGAAGCTTTCTTT
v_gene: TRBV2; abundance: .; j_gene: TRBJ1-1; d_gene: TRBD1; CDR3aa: CASRQGPNTEAFF; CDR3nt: TGTGCCAGCCGACAGGGGCCTAACACTGAAGCTTTCTTT
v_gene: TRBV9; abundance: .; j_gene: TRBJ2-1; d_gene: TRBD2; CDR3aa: CASSPRRTSGRALNEQFF; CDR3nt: TGTGCCAGCAGCCCGAGGCGGACTAGCGGGAGGGCCCTCAATGAGCAGTTCTTC
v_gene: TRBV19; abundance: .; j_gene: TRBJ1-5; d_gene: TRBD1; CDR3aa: CASSIGTGRQPQHF; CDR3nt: TGTGCCAGTAGTATCGGGACAGGGAGACAGCCCCAGCATTTT
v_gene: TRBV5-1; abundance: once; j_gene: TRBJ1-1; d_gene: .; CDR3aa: CASSLSPSVNTEAFF; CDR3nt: TGCGCCAGCAGCTTGAGCCCTTCCGTGAACACTGAAGCTTTCTTT
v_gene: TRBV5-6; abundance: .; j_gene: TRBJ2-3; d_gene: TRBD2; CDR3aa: CASSLSLAGTAQYF; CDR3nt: TGTGCCAGCAGCTTGAGTTTAGCGGGGACCGCGCAGTATTTT
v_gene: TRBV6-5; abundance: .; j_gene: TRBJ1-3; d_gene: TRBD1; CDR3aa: CASSSLQGTGNTIYF; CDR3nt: TGTGCCAGCAGCTCCCTACAGGGGACTGGAAACACCATATATTTT
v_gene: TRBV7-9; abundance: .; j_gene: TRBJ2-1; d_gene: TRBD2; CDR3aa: CASSFPGLAGVIDANEQFF; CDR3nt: TGTGCCAGCAGCTTCCCGGGACTAGCGGGAGTGATTGATGCGAATGAGCAGTTCTTC
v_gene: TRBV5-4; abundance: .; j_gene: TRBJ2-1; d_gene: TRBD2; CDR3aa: CASSEKTSPSYNEQFF; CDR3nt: TGTGCCAGCAGCGAAAAGACTAGCCCCTCCTACAATGAGCAGTTCTTC
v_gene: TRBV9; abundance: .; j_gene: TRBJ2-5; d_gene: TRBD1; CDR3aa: CASSVGGTDQETQYF; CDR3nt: TGTGCCAGCAGCGTAGGGGGGACAGACCAAGAGACCCAGTACTTC
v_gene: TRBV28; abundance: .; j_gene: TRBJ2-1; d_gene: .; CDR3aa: CASSLLGSEQFF; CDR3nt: TGTGCCAGCAGTTTATTGGGCTCGGAGCAGTTCTTC
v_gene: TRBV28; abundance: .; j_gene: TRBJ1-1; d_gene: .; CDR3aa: CASSFNRPLSSQNTEAFF; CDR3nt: TGTGCCAGCAGTTTTAACAGGCCCCTAAGCTCGCAGAACACTGAAGCTTTCTTT
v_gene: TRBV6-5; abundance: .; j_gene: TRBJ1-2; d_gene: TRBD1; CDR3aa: CASSLPGQGHGYTF; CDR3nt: TGTGCCAGCAGTCTCCCGGGACAGGGCCACGGCTACACCTTC
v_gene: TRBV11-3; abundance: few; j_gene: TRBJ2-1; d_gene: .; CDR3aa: CASRMGLQYNEQFF; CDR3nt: TGTGCCAGCAGAATGGGGCTACAATACAATGAGCAGTTCTTC
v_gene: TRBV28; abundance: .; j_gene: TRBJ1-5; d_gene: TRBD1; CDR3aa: CASSPQDRGDQPQHF; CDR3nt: TGTGCCAGCAGTCCCCAGGACAGGGGGGATCAGCCCCAGCATTTT
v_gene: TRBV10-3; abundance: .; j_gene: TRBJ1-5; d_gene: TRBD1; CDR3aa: CAISESGTGNQPQHF; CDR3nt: TGTGCCATCAGTGAGTCAGGGACAGGCAATCAGCCCCAGCATTTT
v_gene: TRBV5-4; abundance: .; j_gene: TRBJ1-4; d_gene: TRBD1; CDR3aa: CASSLDRGGEKLFF; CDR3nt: TGTGCCAGCAGCTTGGACAGGGGCGGTGAAAAACTGTTTTTT
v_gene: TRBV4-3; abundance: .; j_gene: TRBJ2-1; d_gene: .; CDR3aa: CASSQDASAYNEQFF; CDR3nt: TGCGCCAGCAGCCAAGACGCCTCGGCCTACAATGAGCAGTTCTTC
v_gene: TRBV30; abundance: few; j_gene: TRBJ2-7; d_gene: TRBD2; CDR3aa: CAWSVSSGYEQYF; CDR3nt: TGTGCCTGGAGTGTATCTAGCGGATACGAGCAGTACTTC
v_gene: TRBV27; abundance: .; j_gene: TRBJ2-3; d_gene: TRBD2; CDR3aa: CASGTSGGGSTDTQYF; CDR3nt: TGTGCCAGCGGGACTAGCGGGGGAGGTAGCACAGATACGCAGTATTTT
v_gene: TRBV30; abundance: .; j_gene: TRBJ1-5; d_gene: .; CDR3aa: CAWSARGGEVGNQPQHF; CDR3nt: TGTGCCTGGAGTGCACGGGGGGGGGAGGTCGGCAATCAGCCCCAGCATTTT
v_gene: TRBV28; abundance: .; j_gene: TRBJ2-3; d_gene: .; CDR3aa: CASSPGGSTQYF; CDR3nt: TGTGCCAGCAGCCCAGGTGGCTCTACGCAGTATTTT
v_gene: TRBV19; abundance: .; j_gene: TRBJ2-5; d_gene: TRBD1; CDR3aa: CASSPGQGMVETQYF; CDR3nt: TGTGCCAGTAGTCCGGGACAGGGGATGGTAGAGACCCAGTACTTC
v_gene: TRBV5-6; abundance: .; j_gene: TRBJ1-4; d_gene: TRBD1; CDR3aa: CASSSDRNNEKLFF; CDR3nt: TGTGCCAGCAGCTCGGACAGGAATAATGAAAAACTGTTTTTT
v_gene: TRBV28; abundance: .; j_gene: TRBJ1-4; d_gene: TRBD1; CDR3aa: CASSLMDRGNEKLFF; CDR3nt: TGTGCCAGCAGTCTAATGGACAGGGGGAATGAAAAACTGTTTTTT
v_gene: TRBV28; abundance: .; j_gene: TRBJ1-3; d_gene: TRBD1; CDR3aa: CASRFTGASGNTIYF; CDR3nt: TGTGCCAGCAGATTTACAGGGGCCTCTGGAAACACCATATATTTT
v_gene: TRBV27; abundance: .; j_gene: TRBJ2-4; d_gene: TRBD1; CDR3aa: CASSSGTGGTPQYF; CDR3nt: TGTGCCAGCAGTTCCGGGACAGGGGGCACTCCCCAGTACTTC
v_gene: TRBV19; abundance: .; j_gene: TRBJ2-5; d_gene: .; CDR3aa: CASTGSLGETQYF; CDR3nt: TGTGCCAGTACCGGGTCACTGGGAGAGACCCAGTACTTC
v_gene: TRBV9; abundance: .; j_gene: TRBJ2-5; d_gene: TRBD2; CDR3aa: CASSVGPIAGNQETQYF; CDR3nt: TGTGCCAGCAGCGTAGGCCCGATAGCGGGGAATCAAGAGACCCAGTACTTC
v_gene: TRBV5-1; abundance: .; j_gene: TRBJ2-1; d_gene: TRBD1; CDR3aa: CASSRGQGVYNEQFF; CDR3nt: TGCGCCAGCAGCCGGGGACAGGGGGTTTACAATGAGCAGTTCTTC
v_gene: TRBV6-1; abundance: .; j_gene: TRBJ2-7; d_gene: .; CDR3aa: CASSESVLSSYEQYF; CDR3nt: TGTGCCAGCAGTGAATCCGTCCTAAGCTCCTACGAGCAGTACTTC
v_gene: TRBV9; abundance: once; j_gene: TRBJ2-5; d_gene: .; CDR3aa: CASSVDGAEETQYF; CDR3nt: TGTGCCAGCAGCGTAGACGGTGCTGAAGAGACCCAGTACTTC
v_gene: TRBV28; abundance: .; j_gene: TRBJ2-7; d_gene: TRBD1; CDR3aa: CASSLRQGTYEQYF; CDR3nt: TGTGCCAGCAGTTTGAGACAGGGTACCTACGAGCAGTACTTC
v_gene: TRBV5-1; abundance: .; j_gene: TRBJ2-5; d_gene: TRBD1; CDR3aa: CASRYRGPGETQYF; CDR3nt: TGCGCCAGCAGATACAGGGGGCCGGGGGAGACCCAGTACTTC
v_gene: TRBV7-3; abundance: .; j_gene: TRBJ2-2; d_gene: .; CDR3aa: CASSLGGGWNTGELFF; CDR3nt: TGTGCCAGCAGCTTAGGGGGCGGATGGAACACCGGGGAGCTGTTTTTT
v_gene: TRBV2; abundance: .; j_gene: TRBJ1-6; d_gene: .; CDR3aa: CASSDRSLIRVMNSPLHF; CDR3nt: TGTGCCAGCAGCGATCGAAGCCTTATCAGGGTTATGAATTCACCCCTCCACTTT
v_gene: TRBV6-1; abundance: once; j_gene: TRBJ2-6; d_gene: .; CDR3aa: CASSEPQGAGANVLTF; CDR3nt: TGTGCCAGCAGTGAACCCCAAGGAGCTGGGGCCAACGTCCTGACTTTC
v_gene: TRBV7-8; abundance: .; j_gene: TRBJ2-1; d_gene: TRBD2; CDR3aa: CASSLELAGSNEQFF; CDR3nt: TGTGCCAGCAGCTTAGAGCTAGCGGGATCCAATGAGCAGTTCTTC
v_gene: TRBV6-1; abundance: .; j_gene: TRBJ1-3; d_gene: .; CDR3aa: CASRGGGSGNTIYF; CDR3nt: TGTGCCAGCCGGGGTGGGGGGTCCGGAAACACCATATATTTT
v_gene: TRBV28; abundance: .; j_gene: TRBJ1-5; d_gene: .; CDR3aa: CAEGPSRSNQPQHF; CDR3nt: TGTGCAGAGGGCCCCTCACGGAGCAATCAGCCCCAGCATTTT
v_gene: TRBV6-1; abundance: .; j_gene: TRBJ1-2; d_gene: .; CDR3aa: CASSEWASYGYTF; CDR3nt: TGTGCCAGCAGTGAATGGGCCAGCTATGGCTACACCTTC
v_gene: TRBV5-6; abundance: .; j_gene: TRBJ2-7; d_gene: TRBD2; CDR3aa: CASSPGLARASTYEQYF; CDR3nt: TGTGCCAGCAGCCCCGGACTAGCGAGAGCCTCCACCTACGAGCAGTACTTC
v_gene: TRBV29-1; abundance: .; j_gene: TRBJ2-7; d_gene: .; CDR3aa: CSVEVGALEQYF; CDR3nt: TGCAGCGTTGAAGTTGGGGCTCTCGAGCAGTACTTC
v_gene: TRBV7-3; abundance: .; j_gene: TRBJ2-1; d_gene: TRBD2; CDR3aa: CASSAPGSGGTNEQFF; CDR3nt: TGTGCCAGCAGCGCCCCGGGTAGCGGGGGGACCAATGAGCAGTTCTTC